The T cell receptor beta chain under discussion was sequenced for a study of glioma-infiltrating T cells. Notes on the study in general: Non-neoplastic patients had below-expected tissue-blood divergence, while all gliomas exceeded expectation. Only very few CDR3 sequences appeared in both tissue and blood.

Using RNA template, CDR3s of TCR alpha and beta were amplified with iRepertoire arm-PCR. MiXCR, applied by TCRdb to the multiplex PCR reads, yields one record per CDR3 protein. The table has roughly 16,000 distinct CDR3 sequences, 58% seen once. Concerning this clonotype itself: Antigen specificity is unknown.

The sequence was obtained from a human donor with low-grade glioma or glioblastoma, undergoing nonglioma brain surgery, or in good health (not recorded which). Sequencing was performed on glioma tissue, nonneoplastic brain tissue, or PBMCs (not recorded which).

The CDR3 nucleotides read TGCAGTGCTAGAGATGGGGGGGCCCACACAGATACGCAGTATTTT. Residues: CSARDGGAHTDTQYF. J is TRBJ2-3 and V is TRBV20-1; D might be TRBD2 (7 bases). Germline loops: CDR1 DFQATT, CDR2 SNEGSKA (reference sequence). The CDR3 is 15 amino acids. Deletions cut 0 bases from V and 2 bases from J, with 12 bases between.